This T cell receptor (beta chain) stems from a study of T cell repertoires in cytomegalovirus infection. TCRdb re-called the reads through MiXCR, storing one row per CDR3 protein. The repertoire includes around 740,000 distinct CDR3 sequences, approximately 34% of them detected once, and under 3.5% sits in the top ten. This clonotype was recorded a few times. The sequenced sample was PBMCs. The source is a human donor in good health (CMV status not recorded). Some clones in this sample may be carry-over from other donors' samples.

CDR3 protein: CASSLSGVGNYGYTF. The CDR3, as DNA: TGTGCCAGCAGTTTATCGGGAGTTGGGAACTATGGCTACACCTTC. The chain is built from TRBV27 and TRBJ1-2; D remains ambiguous. The V end lost 0 bases, the J end lost 2 bases, and 10 bases lay between the germline ends. The CDR3 loop spans 15 amino acids. From germline, CDR1 is MNHEY and CDR2 SMNVEV (reference sequence).